The rows below give T cell receptor beta chains drawn from one sample of a study of Graves' ophthalmopathy and Graves' hyperthyroidism. TCRdb fed the multiplex PCR reads into MiXCR, producing one record per CDR3 protein. The sample carries 350,000 or so distinct CDR3 sequences, roughly 15% recorded once. The material sequenced was peripheral blood. These receptors were collected from an adult man with Graves' ophthalmopathy. CDR3s include the opening cysteine and the closing phenylalanine or tryptophan. The order of the fields is clone size, D gene, J gene, V gene, CDR3 protein, CDR3 DNA. A D gene is named only where the DNA matches it firmly. Not all rows give a size; the values are once, few, many and, for expanded clones, a class.

NA	NA	TRBJ2-5	TRBV24-1	CATSDRRGETQYF	TGTGCCACCAGTGATCGCAGGGGCGAGACCCAGTACTTC
many	TRBD2	TRBJ2-3	TRBV11-3	CASSLLAGYTDTQYF	TGTGCCAGCAGCCTACTAGCGGGTTACACAGATACGCAGTATTTT
many	NA	TRBJ1-1	TRBV7-9	CASSMYRDTEAFF	TGTGCCAGCAGCATGTACAGGGACACTGAAGCTTTCTTT
NA	TRBD1	TRBJ1-1	TRBV10-3	CAIRPGQGDGEAFF	TGTGCCATCAGGCCCGGACAGGGGGACGGTGAAGCTTTCTTT
many	NA	TRBJ2-5	TRBV19	CASSIGTEQETQYF	TGTGCCAGTAGTATAGGGACAGAACAAGAGACCCAGTACTTC
many	TRBD1	TRBJ1-2	TRBV12-3/TRBV12-4	CASNLGQGTYGYTF	TGTGCCAGCAACTTGGGACAGGGGACCTATGGCTACACCTTC
NA	TRBD2	TRBJ2-7	TRBV6-1	CAISEAGGGSYEQYF	TGTGCCATCAGTGAAGCGGGAGGGGGCTCCTACGAGCAGTACTTC
many	NA	TRBJ2-7	TRBV12-3/TRBV12-4	CASSFWASEQYF	TGTGCCAGCAGTTTTTGGGCGTCCGAGCAGTACTTC
many	TRBD1	TRBJ2-4	TRBV2	CASSLTGGKNIQYF	TGTGCCAGCAGCCTAACAGGGGGAAAAAACATTCAGTACTTC
many	NA	TRBJ2-5	TRBV29-1	CSADPQETQYF	TGCAGCGCTGACCCCCAAGAGACCCAGTACTTC
many	TRBD1	TRBJ1-2	TRBV6-2/TRBV6-3	CASSQAGTGLYGYTF	TGTGCCAGCAGCCAGGCCGGGACAGGACTTTATGGCTACACCTTC
many	TRBD1	TRBJ1-5	TRBV6-2/TRBV6-3	CASSYRLEPGQGYQPQHF	TGTGCCAGCAGTTACCGGTTAGAACCGGGACAGGGGTATCAGCCCCAGCATTTT
NA	NA	TRBJ1-2	TRBV12-3/TRBV12-4	CASSLYSYGYTF	TGTGCCAGCAGTCTGTACAGCTATGGCTACACCTTC
many	TRBD1	TRBJ2-7	TRBV29-1	CSVGGITGTGDSYEQYF	TGCAGCGTTGGGGGGATTACCGGGACAGGTGACTCCTACGAGCAGTACTTC
many	NA	TRBJ1-5	TRBV6-1	CASRPGRPDQPQHF	TGTGCCAGCAGACCCGGACGGCCGGATCAGCCCCAGCATTTT
many	TRBD2	TRBJ2-2	TRBV6-5	CASSYASGRVEFGELFF	TGTGCCAGCAGTTACGCAAGCGGGAGGGTAGAATTCGGGGAGCTGTTTTTT
many	NA	TRBJ1-1	TRBV6-1	CASSGPGGVTEAFF	TGTGCCAGCAGTGGCCCAGGCGGTGTAACTGAAGCTTTCTTT
many	NA	TRBJ2-2	TRBV28	CASSRRGYTGELFF	TGTGCCAGCAGTCGCCGGGGATACACCGGGGAGCTGTTTTTT